The 18 T cell receptor beta chains below were found in one sample sequenced in a study of cytomegalovirus exposure and HLA in healthy donors. The PCR was carried out with 60 Vbeta primers and 13 Jbeta primers. Only in-frame clones appear in the TCRdb table, and some are missing; sequencing was by immunoSEQ multiplex PCR. This sample has roughly 190,000 clones, with about 83% found just once. The sequencing input was PBMCs. The receptors were gathered from a female donor in good health and CMV-seronegative.

This clone appeared a single time. This chain connects TRBV5-4 to TRBJ2-1; 7 bases map to TRBD2. The CDR3 has 15 amino acids. The germline gives CDR1 SGHNT, CDR2 YYREEE (reference sequence). Germline trimming cut 1 base from V and 5 bases from J; bases unmatched to any gene: 6. The CDR3 DNA is TGTGCCAGCAGCTTGTGGGCTAGCGGAAACAATGAGCAGTTCTTC. Translating it yields CASSLWASGNNEQFF.

In its sample, this clone was seen once. The chain has TRBV11-3 and TRBJ2-1; D might be TRBD2 (5 bases). Looked up from germline, CDR1 is SGHNT and CDR2 is YENEEA. The CDR3 totals 13 residues. V lost 6 bases, J lost 8 bases, and 14 bases lay in between. The DNA for the CDR3 is TGTGCCAGCAGAGGGAGAGAATTCGATGAGCAGTTCTTC. Translated, it gives CASRGREFDEQFF.

V usage is TRBV25-1 and J usage is TRBJ1-2; perhaps TRBD1 as D (5 bases). Trimming shortened V by 1 base and J by 4 bases, and 7 bases separated the two germline ends. CDR1 and CDR2 from the germline V gene are MGHDK and SYGVNS. CDR3 length: 13 residues. Here the CDR3 DNA reads TGTGCCAGCAGTGAATGGGGGGGCTATGGCTACACCTTC. Its protein is CASSEWGGYGYTF.

The J gene is TRBJ2-7, the V gene TRBV7-3; D possibly corresponds to TRBD1 (5 bases). The germline V and J ends were trimmed by 5 bases and 0 bases, with 14 bases remaining between them. This CDR3 contains 15 residues. Germline V gene lookup returns CDR1 SGHTA and CDR2 FQGTGA. DNA for the CDR3: TGTGCCAGCAGCCCGGACGGCAGGGCCTCCTACGAGCAGTACTTC. This encodes CASSPDGRASYEQYF.

The chain couples TRBV5-6 to TRBJ2-7; a possible D gene is TRBD1 (5 bases). CDR1 is SGHDT, CDR2 YYEEEE, per germline. CDR3 size: 16 residues. Trimming took 0 bases from V and 6 from J, leaving 19 bases between them. CDR3 amino acids: CASSLEVTWQGSEQYF. The CDR3 nucleotides read TGTGCCAGCAGCTTGGAAGTCACGTGGCAGGGTAGCGAGCAGTACTTC.

The V call is TRBV19, the J call TRBJ2-5; a weak D match, TRBD1 (5 bases). Germline CDR1 is LNHDA and CDR2 is SQIVND (reference sequence). The length of the CDR3 is 11 residues. Trimming shortened V by 3 bases and J by 7 bases, and 6 bases separated the two germline ends. The CDR3 here is CASSIQGTQYF. The CDR3 DNA reads as TGTGCCAGTAGTATTCAGGGGACCCAGTACTTC.

The V and J genes are TRBV7-6 and TRBJ2-7, with D possibly being TRBD2 (5 bases). Trimming removed 6 bases from V and 1 base from J, with 19 bases in between. Per the germline V gene, CDR1 is SGHVS and CDR2 is FNYEAQ. The CDR3 is 16 residues long. CDR3: CASSSPGGSGSYEQYF. The CDR3 coding sequence is TGTGCCAGCAGTTCCCCGGGCGGGTCGGGGTCCTACGAGCAGTACTTC.

This sequence joins TRBV29-1 and TRBJ2-3, with a weak D call TRBD2 (5 bases). Germline V gene sequence: CDR1 SQVTM, CDR2 ANQGSEA. This CDR3 has 16 residues. Trimming took off 6 bases at V and 3 bases at J, with 22 bases between the two ends. CDR3 nucleotide sequence: TGCAGCGTAGAGGGCCGGTCGGGCGTGGGGACAGATACGCAGTATTTT. Its translation: CSVEGRSGVGTDTQYF.

The V gene is TRBV19, the J gene TRBJ1-2; the D is unclear. Trimming stripped 8 bases from V and 4 bases from J, with 23 bases between. The CDR3 sequence is 16 residues long. In germline, CDR1 is LNHDA, CDR2 SQIVND (reference sequence). CDR3 in DNA: TGTGCCAGTGCTCCCGTGTCCGGGAATGAACCCTATGGCTACACCTTC. It encodes CASAPVSGNEPYGYTF.

This chain uses TRBV30 with TRBJ1-3; D ambiguous. CDR1 and CDR2 (germline): GTSNPN, SVGIG (reference sequence). The CDR3 sequence is 14 residues long. V was cut by 1 base and J by 4 bases, with 11 bases left in between. CDR3 sequence reads: CAWSAKASGNTIYF. The CDR3 nucleotides are TGTGCCTGGAGTGCAAAAGCGTCGGGAAACACCATATATTTT.

This chain uses TRBV5-4 with TRBJ2-2; D ambiguous. Germline V gives CDR1 SGHNT, CDR2 YYREEE (reference sequence). V lost 0 bases, J lost 6 bases, and 6 bases lay in between. The CDR3 length is 13 residues. Here the CDR3 reads CASSLGGAGELFF. The CDR3 DNA follows: TGTGCCAGCAGCTTGGGCGGAGCCGGGGAGCTGTTTTTT. Together with reference TRBV5-4 and TRBJ2-2, the CDR3 gives the full variable domain: ETGVTQSPTHLIKTRGQQVTLRCSSQSGHNTVSWYQQALGQGPQFIFQYYREEENGRGNFPPRFSGLQFPNYSSELNVNALELDDSALYLCASSLGGAGELFFGEGSRLTVL.

This clone was seen a few times. The germline gene is not matched at one end of the junction; a read error may be the cause. CDR3 nucleotide sequence: TGTGCCAGCAGTTACTCGGAAACGGGTAATGAGCAGTTCTTC. Translation: CASSYSETGNEQFF. The genes are TRBV6-4 and TRBJ2-1; D is uncertain. The CDR3 runs 14 residues. Germline assignment: CDR1 MRHNA and CDR2 SNTAGT.

This clone was recorded once. This chain joins TRBV7-3 and TRBJ2-1, with 10 bases matching TRBD2. The CDR3 is 15 residues long. Germline values: CDR1 SGHTA, CDR2 FQGTGA. V lost 5 bases and J lost 4; bases outside the gene matches: 5. The CDR3 nucleotides read TGTGCCAGCAGCACTCTAGCGGGGGCTTACAATGAGCAGTTCTTC. As protein: CASSTLAGAYNEQFF.

The chain recombines TRBV28 with TRBJ2-7; 8 bases are a match to TRBD2. Germline lookup yields CDR1 MDHEN and CDR2 SYDVKM. CDR3 length equals 16 residues. With V trimmed by 3 bases and J by 7 bases, 14 bases remained unmatched. DNA for the CDR3: TGTGCCAGCAGTTTTTTGGGTCTGAGCGGCGGGAGGGAGCAGTACTTC. The encoded protein is CASSFLGLSGGREQYF.

This clone was observed once. V gene TRBV7-6 combines with J gene TRBJ1-1; tentatively, D is TRBD1 (5 bases). V dropped 3 bases and J dropped 3 bases, with 17 bases sitting between them. Germline-derived CDR1 and CDR2 are SGHVS and FNYEAQ. This CDR3 is 16 amino acids long. The CDR3 DNA sequence: TGTGCCAGCAGCTTTAGGCAGGGAAGAGGAGACACTGAAGCTTTCTTT. It is translated as CASSFRQGRGDTEAFF.

This chain links TRBV7-6 with TRBJ2-1; 11 bases are shared with TRBD2. J was trimmed by 6 bases and V by 5 bases; bases with no gene match: 9. CDR1 and CDR2 (germline): SGHVS, FNYEAQ. This CDR3 spans 16 amino acids. The CDR3 loop reads CASSTPSGRITNEQFF. In DNA, the CDR3 is TGTGCCAGCAGCACCCCTAGCGGGAGGATCACCAATGAGCAGTTCTTC.

This clone was seen more than once but under ten times. This chain links TRBV6-1 with TRBJ1-2; D gene unclear. Germline-derived CDR1 and CDR2 are MNHNS and SASEGT. The CDR3 loop spans 13 amino acids. V shed 7 bases and J shed 8 bases, with 17 bases lying between them. The CDR3 region is CASKEGTVGGYTF. The CDR3 coding sequence is TGTGCCAGCAAGGAGGGTACTGTCGGGGGCTACACCTTC.

The chain combines TRBV27 with TRBJ1-6; D is perhaps TRBD1 (5 bases). Germline loops: CDR1 MNHEY, CDR2 SMNVEV (reference sequence). The CDR3 runs to 11 residues. Deletions cut 7 bases from V and 14 bases from J, with 12 bases between. CDR3 sequence reads: CASTNTGTLHF. The DNA for the CDR3 is TGTGCCAGCACCAATACAGGCACCCTCCACTTT.